This T cell receptor (beta chain) was sequenced during a study of Tregs in tolerant kidney transplant recipients. The overall study: The nonmyeloablative bone marrow transplants came from related graft donors, with transient mixed chimerism.

As concerns this clone: Antigen unknown.

This CDR3 is built from 15 residues. Germline CDR1 SGHNT, CDR2 YYREEE (reference sequence). The V and J ends lost 4 bases and 2 bases, in that order; junction bases with no gene match: 8. Profiled with immunoSEQ multiplex PCR; TCRdb holds only in-frame clones, not every one. The data contain 110,000 or so clones, almost 90% of them singletons. CD4+CD25+CD127- Tregs, CD4+CD25- non-Tregs, CD4 and CD8 cells were sorted. General study findings and limits: The most relevant donor-specific Treg TCRbeta repertoire apparently came from expansion with activated donor B cells.

This chain links TRBV5-4 with TRBJ2-7; 8 bases fit TRBD1. The TCR comes from a human donor who received a combined kidney and bone marrow transplant. Sequences were derived from CD4+ T cells from blood, sampled before the transplant. Here the CDR3 DNA reads TGTGCCAGCAGCGCGGGACAGGCAACGACCTACGAGCAGTACTTC. This sequence encodes CASSAGQATTYEQYF.